This is a list of T cell receptor beta chains from one sample in a study of blood T cell repertoires in COVID-19. Some clones are missing from TCRdb's copy, which holds only in-frame ones; the method was immunoSEQ multiplex PCR. The sample has around 130,000 clones; roughly 89% are singletons. Specimen: peripheral blood. These receptor sequences come from a man in his fifties or sixties with active or convalescent COVID-19. CDR3s include the opening cysteine and the closing phenylalanine or tryptophan. A D gene is named only where the DNA matches it firmly. Some rows have no size entry. The others give once, few or many, or a class for an expanded clone.

d_call	v_call	clone_size	j_call	cdr3_nt	cdr3_aa
TRBD1	TRBV2	NA	TRBJ2-3	TGTGCCAGCAGCGGAAGGGACAGCCCAAGCACAGATACGCAGTATTTT	CASSGRDSPSTDTQYF
TRBD1	TRBV19	NA	TRBJ2-2	TGTGCCAGTACCGCAGTGGGCGAGACAGGGGGGACCGGGGAGCTGTTTTTT	CASTAVGETGGTGELFF
TRBD2	TRBV11-3	NA	TRBJ2-1	TGTGCCAGCAGCTTAGAGTCTAGCGGGGACAATGAGCAGTTCTTC	CASSLESSGDNEQFF
TRBD1	TRBV28	NA	TRBJ2-7	TGTGCCACGTTCCCAGGGGGTCTCCGGTACGAGCAGTACTTC	CATFPGGLRYEQYF
NA	TRBV29-1	NA	TRBJ1-1	TGCAGCGATCAATCCGCCGGGGCTGAAGCTTTCTTT	CSDQSAGAEAFF
NA	TRBV4-1	once	TRBJ1-1	TGCGCCAGCAGCCAAGATCAGACAGGTCGAGCGGCTGAAGCTTTCTTT	CASSQDQTGRAAEAFF
TRBD1	TRBV5-6	NA	TRBJ1-1	TGTGCCAGCAGCCCGACAGGGAGGAACACTGAAGCTTTCTTT	CASSPTGRNTEAFF
TRBD1	TRBV28	NA	TRBJ1-2	TGTGCCAGCAAAAGACAGGGTGACTATGGCTACACCTTC	CASKRQGDYGYTF
NA	TRBV21-1	NA	TRBJ1-1	TGTGCCAGCAGCAAAAATGCAGGGAACACTGAAGCTTTCTTT	CASSKNAGNTEAFF
NA	TRBV10-3	NA	TRBJ2-7	TGTGCCATCAGCCAACAGGGATCTTACGAGCAGTACTTC	CAISQQGSYEQYF
NA	TRBV5-1	NA	TRBJ2-3	TGCGCCAGCAGCCCTGACAGGTCGACAGATACGCAGTATTTT	CASSPDRSTDTQYF
NA	TRBV20-1	NA	TRBJ1-6	TGCAGTGCTAGTACCCGGGGGAGCTCCTATAATTCACCCCTCCACTTT	CSASTRGSSYNSPLHF
NA	TRBV5-1	NA	TRBJ1-4	TGCGCCAGCAGCTTGGCGGGGGGGACCTCAGGGGAAAAACTGTTTTTT	CASSLAGGTSGEKLFF
TRBD1	TRBV6-5	few	TRBJ2-2	TGTGCCAGCAGACCCGGGACAGGATTTCCCGGGGAGCTGTTTTTT	CASRPGTGFPGELFF
TRBD2	TRBV9	NA	TRBJ2-3	TGTGCCAGCAGCCCCACTGGGGGAAGCGGGAGCCAACAGCCCAAAAGCACAGATACGCAGTATTTT	CASSPTGGSGSQQPKSTDTQYF
NA	TRBV10-3	NA	TRBJ1-2	TGTGCCATCAGTGACCTAACAGGTACAGGGTCTGGCTACACCTTC	CAISDLTGTGSGYTF
TRBD2	TRBV9	NA	TRBJ2-5	TGTGCCAGCAGCCCCCGGGACTACAACCAAGAGACCCAGTACTTC	CASSPRDYNQETQYF